One TCR beta chain is described in this entry. The target antigen is unknown. CDR1 is SGHRS and CDR2 is YFSETQ in the germline V gene. The CDR3 runs 13 residues. The V segment lost 3 bases and the J segment 7 bases; nucleotides outside the gene matches: 3. The sample comes from a study of T cell responses to AZD1222 COVID-19 vaccine. Study-level results: At baseline, seropositivity was found in only a handful of AZD1222 recipients. Per reports, nearly half of all spike-specific TCRs target regions that are unmutated in variants. Most donors were white British and more were female, and clonal diversity was possibly underestimated. Dominant at 160-218 and 743-854, vaccine-associated CD4 TCRs also spanned spike.

Sequencing was performed with immunoSEQ multiplex PCR; in TCRdb, only in-frame clones are kept and a portion is missing. The data show roughly 120,000 clones, approximately 87% seen once. Sample: peripheral blood, taken on day 0 of AZD1222 vaccination. This rearrangement joins TRBV5-1 to TRBJ2-2; 7 positions agree with TRBD1. The receptor's source is an adult in good health. The CDR3 sequence is CASSSPGGGELFF. The CDR3 region has the DNA TGCGCCAGCAGCTCACCAGGGGGCGGGGAGCTGTTTTTT.